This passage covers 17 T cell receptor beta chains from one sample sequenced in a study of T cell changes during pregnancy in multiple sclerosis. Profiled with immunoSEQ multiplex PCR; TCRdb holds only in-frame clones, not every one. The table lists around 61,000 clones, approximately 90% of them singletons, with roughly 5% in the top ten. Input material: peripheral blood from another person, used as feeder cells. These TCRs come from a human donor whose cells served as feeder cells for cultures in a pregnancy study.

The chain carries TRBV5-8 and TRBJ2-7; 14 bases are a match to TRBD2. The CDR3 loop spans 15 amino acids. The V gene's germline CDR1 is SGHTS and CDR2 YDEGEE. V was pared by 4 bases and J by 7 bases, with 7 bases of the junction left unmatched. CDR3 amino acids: CASSLGTSGSREQYF. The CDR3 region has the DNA TGTGCCAGCAGCCTAGGGACTAGCGGGAGCCGGGAGCAGTACTTC.

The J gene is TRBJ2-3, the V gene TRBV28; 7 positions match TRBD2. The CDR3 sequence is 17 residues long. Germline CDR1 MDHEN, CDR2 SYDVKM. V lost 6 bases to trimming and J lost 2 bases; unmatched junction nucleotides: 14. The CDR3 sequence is CASSKGVKRGHTDTQYF. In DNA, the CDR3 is TGTGCCAGCAGCAAAGGGGTTAAGCGGGGCCACACAGATACGCAGTATTTT.

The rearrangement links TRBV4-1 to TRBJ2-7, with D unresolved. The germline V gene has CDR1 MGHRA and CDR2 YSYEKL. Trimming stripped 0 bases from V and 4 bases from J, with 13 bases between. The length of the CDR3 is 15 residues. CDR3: CASSQERRFPYEQYF. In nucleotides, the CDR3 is TGCGCCAGCAGCCAAGAGCGCAGGTTTCCTTACGAGCAGTACTTC.

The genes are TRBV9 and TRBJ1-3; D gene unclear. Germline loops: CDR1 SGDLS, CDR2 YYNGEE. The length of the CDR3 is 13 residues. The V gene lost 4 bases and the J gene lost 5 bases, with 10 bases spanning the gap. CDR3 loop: CASSLRVRNTIYF. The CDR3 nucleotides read TGTGCCAGCAGCCTGCGGGTGAGAAACACCATATATTTT.

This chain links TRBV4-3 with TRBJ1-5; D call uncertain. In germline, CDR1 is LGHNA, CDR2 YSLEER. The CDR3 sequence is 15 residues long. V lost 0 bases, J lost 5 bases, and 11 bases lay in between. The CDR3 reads CASSQDLGVDQPQHF. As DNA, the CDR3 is TGCGCCAGCAGCCAAGATTTAGGTGTGGATCAGCCCCAGCATTTT.

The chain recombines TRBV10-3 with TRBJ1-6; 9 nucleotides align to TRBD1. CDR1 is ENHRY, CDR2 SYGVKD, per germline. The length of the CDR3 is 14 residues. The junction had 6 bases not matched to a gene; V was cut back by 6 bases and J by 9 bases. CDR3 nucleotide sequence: TGTGCCATCAGCTCGGGACAGGGCCTTTCACCCCTCCACTTT. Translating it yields CAISSGQGLSPLHF.

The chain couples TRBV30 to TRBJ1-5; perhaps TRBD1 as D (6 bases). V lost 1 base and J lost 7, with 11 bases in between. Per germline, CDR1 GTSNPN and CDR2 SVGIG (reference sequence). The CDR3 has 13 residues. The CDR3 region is CAWSAGVGQPQHF. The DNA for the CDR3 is TGTGCCTGGAGTGCAGGGGTCGGGCAGCCCCAGCATTTT.

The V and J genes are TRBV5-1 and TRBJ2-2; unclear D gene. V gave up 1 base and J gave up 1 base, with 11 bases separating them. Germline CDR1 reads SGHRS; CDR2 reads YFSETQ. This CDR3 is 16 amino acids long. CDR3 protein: CASSLYGVLNTGELFF. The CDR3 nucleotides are TGCGCCAGCAGCTTGTATGGGGTTTTGAACACCGGGGAGCTGTTTTTT.

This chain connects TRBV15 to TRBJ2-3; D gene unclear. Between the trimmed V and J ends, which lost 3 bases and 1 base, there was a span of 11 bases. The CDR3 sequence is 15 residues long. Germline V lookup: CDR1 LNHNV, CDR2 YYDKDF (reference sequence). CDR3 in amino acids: CATSRAITGTDTQYF. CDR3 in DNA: TGTGCCACCAGCAGGGCGATTACGGGCACAGATACGCAGTATTTT.

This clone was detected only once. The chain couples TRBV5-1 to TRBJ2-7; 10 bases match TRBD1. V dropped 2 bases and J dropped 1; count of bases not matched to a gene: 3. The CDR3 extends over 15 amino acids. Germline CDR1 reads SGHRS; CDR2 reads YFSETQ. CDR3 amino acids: CASSFRGQGSYEQYF. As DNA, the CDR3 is TGCGCCAGCAGCTTCAGGGGACAGGGGTCCTACGAGCAGTACTTC.

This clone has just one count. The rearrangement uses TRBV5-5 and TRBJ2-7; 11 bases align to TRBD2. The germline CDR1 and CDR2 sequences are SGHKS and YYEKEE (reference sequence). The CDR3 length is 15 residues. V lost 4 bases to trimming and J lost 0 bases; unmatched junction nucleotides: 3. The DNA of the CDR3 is TGTGCCAGCAGCCAAGGACTAGCGGGCTCCTACGAGCAGTACTTC. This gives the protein CASSQGLAGSYEQYF. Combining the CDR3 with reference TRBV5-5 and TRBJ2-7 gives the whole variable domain DAGVTQSPTHLIKTRGQQVTLRCSPISGHKSVSWYQQVLGQGPQFIFQYYEKEERGRGNFPDRFSARQFPNYSSELNVNALLLGDSALYLCASSQGLAGSYEQYFGPGTRLTVT.

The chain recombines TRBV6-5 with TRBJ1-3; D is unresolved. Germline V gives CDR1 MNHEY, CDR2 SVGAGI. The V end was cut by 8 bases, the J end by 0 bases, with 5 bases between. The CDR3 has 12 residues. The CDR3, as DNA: TGTGCCAGCGAAGGCTCTGGAAACACCATATATTTT. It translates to CASEGSGNTIYF.

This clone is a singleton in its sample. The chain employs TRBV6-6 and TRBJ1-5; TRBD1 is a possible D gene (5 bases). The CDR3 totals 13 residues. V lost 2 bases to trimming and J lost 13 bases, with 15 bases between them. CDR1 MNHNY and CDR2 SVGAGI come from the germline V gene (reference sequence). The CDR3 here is CASSYTYPDTQHF. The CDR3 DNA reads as TGTGCCAGCAGTTACACTTATCCGGACACGCAGCATTTT.

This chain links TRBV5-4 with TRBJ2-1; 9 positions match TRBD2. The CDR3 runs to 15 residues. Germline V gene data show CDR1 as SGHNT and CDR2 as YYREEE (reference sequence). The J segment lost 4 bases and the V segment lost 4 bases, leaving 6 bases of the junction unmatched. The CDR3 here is CASSRTSGRYNEQFF. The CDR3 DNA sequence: TGTGCCAGCAGCCGAACTAGCGGGCGTTACAATGAGCAGTTCTTC.

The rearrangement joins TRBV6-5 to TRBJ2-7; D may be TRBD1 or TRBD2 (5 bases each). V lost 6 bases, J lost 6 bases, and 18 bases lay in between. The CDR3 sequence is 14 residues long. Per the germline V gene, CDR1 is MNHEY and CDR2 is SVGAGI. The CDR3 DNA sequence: TGTGCCAGCAGACTCGGGACGTACCTACGCGAGCAGTACTTC. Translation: CASRLGTYLREQYF.

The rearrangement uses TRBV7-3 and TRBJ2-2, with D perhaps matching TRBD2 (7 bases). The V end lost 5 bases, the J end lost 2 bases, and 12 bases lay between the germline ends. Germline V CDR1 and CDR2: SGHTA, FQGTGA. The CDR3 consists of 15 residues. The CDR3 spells CASSPGGQNTGELFF. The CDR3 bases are TGTGCCAGCAGCCCCGGGGGGCAAAACACCGGGGAGCTGTTTTTT.

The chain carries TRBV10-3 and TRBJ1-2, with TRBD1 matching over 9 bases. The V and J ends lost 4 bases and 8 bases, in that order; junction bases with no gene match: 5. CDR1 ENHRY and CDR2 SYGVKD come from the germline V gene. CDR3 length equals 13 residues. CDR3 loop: CAISGQGVQGYTF. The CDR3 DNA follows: TGTGCCATCAGTGGACAGGGGGTGCAAGGCTACACCTTC.